This TCR beta chain was found in a study of OX40 agonist ivuxolimab in advanced cancers. For the study in its entirety: The costimulatory receptor OX40 (CD134) was targeted by ivuxolimab, a fully human IgG2 agonistic monoclonal antibody. Of the roughly 50 dose-escalation patients, hepatocellular carcinoma was present in around 20, melanoma in approximately 15, renal cell carcinoma in 9 and head and neck cancer in 9. Peripheral TCRbeta sequencing was intended to test whether TCR sequence diversity was altered and clonal T-cell expansion was caused by ivuxolimab. In the dose-escalation cohort, around four fifths of patients were male, and the mean age was roughly 60 years, with a range of roughly 20 to 79. Three dose-escalation patients achieved partial responses, one with hepatocellular carcinoma and two with cutaneous melanoma. Intravenous ivuxolimab was administered to patients every 2 weeks at six dose levels: 0.01, 0.1, 0.3, 1.5, 3 and 10 mg/kg. The monotherapy dose-escalation portion (N of about 57 patients) of the phase I ivuxolimab trial is reported in the paper. Prior anti-PD-1, anti-PD-L1 or anti-CTLA-4 therapy was permitted, and about 40% of dose-escalation patients had received checkpoint inhibitors. Here is what the overall study found, with its caveats: In the 0.1-3.0 mg/kg groups, partial responders were among the patients with the lowest normalized peripheral clonal expansion, particularly in CD8+ T cells. After ivuxolimab, CD8+ T cells had more expanded clones than CD4+ T cells on average. Low levels of normalized T-cell clonal expansion were also seen in some patients who did not respond. Clonal expansion of both CD4+ and CD8+ blood T cells was observed from baseline to week 6 at doses 0.1 to 3.0 mg/kg. The antigen specificity of the clonally expanded peripheral T cells was not determined.

The trial excluded patients who had a history of autoimmune disease or who were on systemic immunosuppression. In every dose cohort, peripheral blood was drawn for TCR sequencing at baseline, cycle 4 day 1, and cycle 7 day 1. Samples were obtained from an open-label, multicenter, first-in-human phase I dose-escalation trial of ivuxolimab. Adults with locally advanced or metastatic head and neck squamous cell, hepatocellular, melanoma or renal cell carcinoma were enrolled in the trial. Before TCR sequencing, CD4+ T cells and CD8+ T cells were sorted from peripheral blood as separate populations. Worth noting for this clone: Its antigen has not been determined. Per-base qualities were not stored, and no clone one base away is much larger.

Measured from the cysteine to the phenylalanine, the CDR3 is 15 residues long. Only the CDR3 DNA is retained, 45 bases long and in frame from the first base. The germline V gene yields MDHEN for CDR1 and SYDVKM for CDR2. The junction carries 11 bases between V and J, which are trimmed by 5 bases and 0 bases respectively. Genomic DNA was extracted from sorted cells for sequencing of the TCRbeta CDR3 region. TCRbeta CDR3 regions were sequenced using the immunoSEQ Assay. In TCRdb, the immuneACCESS table is reduced to in-frame sequences with V and J assigned. These tables do not hold every clone; where another copy was compared, an unresolved V gene accounts for under half, and the others remain unexplained. This sample comprises 100,000 to 150,000 clones, less than 95% of them detected only once. The ten largest clones capture 0.8% to 1% of the sample.

The specimen was CD4+ or CD8+ T cells sorted from blood, collected in a trial of the OX40 agonist ivuxolimab. The chain joins TRBV28 to TRBJ1-3, with TRBD1 as a weak D call on 6 bases. The source of this sequence is an adult with an advanced solid tumor such as melanoma, head and neck, liver or kidney cancer. The sequenced DNA: TGTGCCAGCAGTCCCGGACAGCCCTCTGGAAACACCATATATTTT. Its protein product is CASSPGQPSGNTIYF. Joined to the reference TRBV28 and TRBJ1-3 proteins, this CDR3 gives the full variable domain: DVKVTQSSRYLVKRTGEKVFLECVQDMDHENMFWYRQDPGLGLRLIYFSYDVKMKEKGDIPEGYSVSREKKERFSLILESASTNQTSMYLCASSPGQPSGNTIYFGEGSWLTVV.